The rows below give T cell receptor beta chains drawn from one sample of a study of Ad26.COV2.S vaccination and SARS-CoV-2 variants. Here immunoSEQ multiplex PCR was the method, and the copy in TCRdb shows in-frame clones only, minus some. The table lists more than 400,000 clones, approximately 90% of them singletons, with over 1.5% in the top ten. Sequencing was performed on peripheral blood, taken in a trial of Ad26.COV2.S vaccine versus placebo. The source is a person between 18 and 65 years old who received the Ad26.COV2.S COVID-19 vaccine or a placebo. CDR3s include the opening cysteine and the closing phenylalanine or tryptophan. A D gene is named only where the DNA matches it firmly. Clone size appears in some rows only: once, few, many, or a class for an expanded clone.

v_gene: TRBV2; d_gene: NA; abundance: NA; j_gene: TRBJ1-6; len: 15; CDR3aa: CASSEAYSYNSPLHF; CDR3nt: TGTGCCAGCAGTGAGGCCTACTCCTATAATTCACCCCTCCACTTT
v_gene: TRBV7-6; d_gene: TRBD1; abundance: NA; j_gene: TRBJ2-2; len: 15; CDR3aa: CASSRTGGNTGELFF; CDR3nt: TGTGCCAGCAGCCGGACAGGGGGCAACACCGGGGAGCTGTTTTTT
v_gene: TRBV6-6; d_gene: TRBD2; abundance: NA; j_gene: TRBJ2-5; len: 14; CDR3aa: CASTPGGTQETQYF; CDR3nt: TGTGCCAGCACCCCCGGGGGGACCCAAGAGACCCAGTACTTC
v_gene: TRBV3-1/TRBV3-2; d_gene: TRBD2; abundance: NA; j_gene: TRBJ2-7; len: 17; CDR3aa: CASSRSSGGTIAYEQYF; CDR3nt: TGTGCCAGCAGCCGATCTAGCGGGGGGACTATTGCCTACGAGCAGTACTTC
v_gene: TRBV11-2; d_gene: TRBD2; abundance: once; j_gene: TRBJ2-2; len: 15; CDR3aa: CASSVGRGGTGELFF; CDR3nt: TGTGCCAGCAGTGTTGGGAGGGGTGGAACCGGGGAGCTGTTTTTT
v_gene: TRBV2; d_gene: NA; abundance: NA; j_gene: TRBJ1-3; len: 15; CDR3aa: CASSGYSFSGNTIYF; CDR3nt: TGTGCCAGCAGTGGATACAGCTTCTCTGGAAACACCATATATTTT
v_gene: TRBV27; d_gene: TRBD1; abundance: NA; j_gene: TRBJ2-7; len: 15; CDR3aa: CASSLGTGVRNEQYF; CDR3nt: TGTGCCAGCAGTTTAGGGACAGGGGTACGCAACGAGCAGTACTTC
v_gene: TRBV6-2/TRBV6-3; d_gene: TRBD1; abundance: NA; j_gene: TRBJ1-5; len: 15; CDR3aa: CASSRGTPSNQPQHF; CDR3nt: TGTGCCAGCAGCAGGGGGACACCCAGCAATCAGCCCCAGCATTTT
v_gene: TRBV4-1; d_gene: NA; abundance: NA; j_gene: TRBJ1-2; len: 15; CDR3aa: CASSQETSANYGYTF; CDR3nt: TGCGCCAGCAGCCAAGAAACATCGGCTAACTATGGCTACACCTTC
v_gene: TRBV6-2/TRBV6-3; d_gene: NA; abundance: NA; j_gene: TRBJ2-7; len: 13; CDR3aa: CASSLGVLGEQYF; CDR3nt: TGTGCCAGCAGCTTAGGGGTCCTCGGCGAGCAGTACTTC
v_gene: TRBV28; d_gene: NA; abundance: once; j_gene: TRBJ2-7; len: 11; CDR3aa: CAAGLAYEQYF; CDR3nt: TGTGCCGCGGGGTTAGCCTACGAGCAGTACTTC
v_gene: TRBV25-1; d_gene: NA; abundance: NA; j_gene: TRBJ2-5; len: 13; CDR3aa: CASSRGSQETQYF; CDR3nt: TGTGCCAGCAGTAGAGGGTCCCAAGAGACCCAGTACTTC
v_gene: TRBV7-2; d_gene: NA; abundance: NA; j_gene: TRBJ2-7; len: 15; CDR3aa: CASSLDLGGYYEQYF; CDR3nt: TGTGCCAGCAGCTTAGATCTCGGGGGTTACTACGAGCAGTACTTC
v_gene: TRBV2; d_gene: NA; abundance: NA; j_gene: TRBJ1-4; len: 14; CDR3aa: CASRVRATNEKLFF; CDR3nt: TGTGCCAGCAGGGTCAGGGCAACTAATGAAAAACTGTTTTTT
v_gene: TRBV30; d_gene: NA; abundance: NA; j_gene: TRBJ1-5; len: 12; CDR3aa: CAWSVMDQPQHF; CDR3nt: TGTGCCTGGAGTGTAATGGATCAGCCCCAGCATTTT
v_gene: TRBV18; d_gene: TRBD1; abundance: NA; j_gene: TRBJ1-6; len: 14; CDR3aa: CASSFGQGNSPLHF; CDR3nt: TGTGCCAGCTCATTCGGACAGGGCAATTCACCCCTCCACTTT
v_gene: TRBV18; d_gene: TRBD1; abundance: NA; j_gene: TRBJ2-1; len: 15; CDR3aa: CASSPLGTAYNEQFF; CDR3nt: TGTGCCAGCTCACCCCTTGGGACAGCGTACAATGAGCAGTTCTTC
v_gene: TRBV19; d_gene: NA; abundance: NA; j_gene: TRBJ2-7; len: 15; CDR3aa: CASSILLGESYEQYF; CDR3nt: TGTGCCAGTAGTATCCTACTAGGCGAATCCTACGAGCAGTACTTC
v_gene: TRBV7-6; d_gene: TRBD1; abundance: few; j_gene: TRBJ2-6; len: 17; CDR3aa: CASSLGTGTSGANVLTF; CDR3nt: TGTGCCAGCAGCTTAGGGACAGGGACCTCTGGGGCCAACGTCCTGACTTTC
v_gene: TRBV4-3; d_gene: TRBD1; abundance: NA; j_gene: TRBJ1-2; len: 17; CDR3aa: CASSQETTGGGNYGYTF; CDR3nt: TGCGCCAGCAGCCAAGAGACGACAGGGGGGGGCAACTATGGCTACACCTTC
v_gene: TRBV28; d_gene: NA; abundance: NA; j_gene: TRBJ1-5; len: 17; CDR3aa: CASRPYHGGGSNQPQHF; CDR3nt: TGTGCCAGCAGACCCTACCACGGGGGAGGTAGCAATCAGCCCCAGCATTTT
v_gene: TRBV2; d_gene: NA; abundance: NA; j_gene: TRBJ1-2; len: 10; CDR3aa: CASRETVRSF; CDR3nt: TGTGCCAGCAGGGAGACAGTACGAAGCTTC
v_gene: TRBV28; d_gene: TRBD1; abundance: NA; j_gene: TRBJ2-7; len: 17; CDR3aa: CASRSLLRDSLSYEQYF; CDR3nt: TGTGCCAGCAGATCATTATTACGGGACAGCCTCTCCTACGAGCAGTACTTC
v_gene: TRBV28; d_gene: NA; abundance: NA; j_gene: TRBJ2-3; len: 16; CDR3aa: CAIYPTHRGGGNTQYF; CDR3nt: TGTGCCATCTACCCGACCCACAGGGGGGGAGGGAATACGCAGTATTTT
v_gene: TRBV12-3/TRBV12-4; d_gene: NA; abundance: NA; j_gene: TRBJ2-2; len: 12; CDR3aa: CASSLYTGELFF; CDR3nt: TGTGCCAGCAGTCTTTACACCGGGGAGCTGTTTTTT
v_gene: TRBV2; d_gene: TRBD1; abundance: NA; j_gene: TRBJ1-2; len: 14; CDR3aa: CASSADRGRAGYTF; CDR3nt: TGTGCCAGCAGCGCGGACAGGGGGCGTGCTGGCTACACCTTC
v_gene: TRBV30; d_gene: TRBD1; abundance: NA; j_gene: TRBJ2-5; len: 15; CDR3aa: CAWIGKHRGFETQYF; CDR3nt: TGTGCCTGGATTGGGAAACACAGGGGTTTCGAGACCCAGTACTTC